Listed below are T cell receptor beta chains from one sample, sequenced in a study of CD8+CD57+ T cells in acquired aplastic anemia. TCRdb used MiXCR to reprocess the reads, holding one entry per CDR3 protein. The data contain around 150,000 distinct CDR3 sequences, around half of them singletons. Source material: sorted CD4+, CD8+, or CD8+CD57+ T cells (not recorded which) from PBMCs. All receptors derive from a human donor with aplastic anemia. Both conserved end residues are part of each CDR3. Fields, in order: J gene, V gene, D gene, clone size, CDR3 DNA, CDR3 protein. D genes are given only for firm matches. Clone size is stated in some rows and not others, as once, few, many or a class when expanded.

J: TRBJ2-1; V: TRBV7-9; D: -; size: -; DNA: TGTGCCAGCAGCCGGGGACCACCCAGAAATGAGCAGTTCTTC; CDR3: CASSRGPPRNEQFF
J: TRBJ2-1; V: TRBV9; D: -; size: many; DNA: TGTGCCAGCAGCGTAGAGGGACCCCACTACAATGAGCAGTTCTTC; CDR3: CASSVEGPHYNEQFF
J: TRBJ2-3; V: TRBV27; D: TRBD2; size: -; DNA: TGTGCCAGCAGTGAGCGGGAGGTCTCAGATACGCAGTATTTT; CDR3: CASSEREVSDTQYF
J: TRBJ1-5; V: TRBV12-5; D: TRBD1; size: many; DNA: TGTGCTAGTGGTTGGGGGACAGAGCCCCAGCATTTT; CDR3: CASGWGTEPQHF
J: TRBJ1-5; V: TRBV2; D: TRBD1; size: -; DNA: TGTGCCAGCAGTGAAAAGCAGGGGGGGCTCCAGCATTTT; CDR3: CASSEKQGGLQHF
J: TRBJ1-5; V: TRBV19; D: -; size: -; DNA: TGTGCCAGTAGATGGGGGCGGGGACCAAATCAGCCCCAGCATTTT; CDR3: CASRWGRGPNQPQHF
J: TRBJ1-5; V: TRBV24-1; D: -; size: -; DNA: TGTGCCACCAGTGATTACAGGGTCGATCAGCCCCAGCATTTT; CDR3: CATSDYRVDQPQHF
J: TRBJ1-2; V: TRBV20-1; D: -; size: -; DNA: TGCAGTGCTAGAGGATCAGGACAGACGAAATATGGCTACACCTTC; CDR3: CSARGSGQTKYGYTF
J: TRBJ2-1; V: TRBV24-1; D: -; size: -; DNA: TGTGCCACCGCATCAAAAAACGATGAGCAGTTCTTC; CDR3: CATASKNDEQFF
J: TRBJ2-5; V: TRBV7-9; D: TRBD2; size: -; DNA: TGTGCCAGCAGCAATAAGCGGGAGGGTGTAGAGACCCAGTACTTC; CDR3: CASSNKREGVETQYF
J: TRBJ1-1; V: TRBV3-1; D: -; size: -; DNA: TGTGCCAGCAGCCACGCAGGGGCCCCGAACACTGAAGCTTTCTTT; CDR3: CASSHAGAPNTEAFF
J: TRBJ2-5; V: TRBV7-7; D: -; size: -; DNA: TGTGCCAGCAACCCGCGGTCCTTC; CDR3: CASNPRSF
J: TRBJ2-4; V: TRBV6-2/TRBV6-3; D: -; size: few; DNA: TGTGCCAGCACCGACGGCAGCATAAGACAGACTCAGTACTTC; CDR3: CASTDGSIRQTQYF
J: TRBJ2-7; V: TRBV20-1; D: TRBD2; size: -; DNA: TGCAGTGCTAAACTAGCGGGAGTCCACGAGCAGTACTTC; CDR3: CSAKLAGVHEQYF
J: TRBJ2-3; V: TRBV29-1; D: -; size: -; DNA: TGCAGCGTTGTAGGCAGGAACACAGATACGCAGTATTTT; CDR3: CSVVGRNTDTQYF
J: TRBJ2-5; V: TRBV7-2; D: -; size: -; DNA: TGTGCCAGCAGCTTAATGGGGACCCAGTACTTC; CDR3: CASSLMGTQYF
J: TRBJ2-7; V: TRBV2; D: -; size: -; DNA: TGTGCCAGCAGCTTAGTGGGGATCTACGAGCAGTACTTC; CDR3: CASSLVGIYEQYF
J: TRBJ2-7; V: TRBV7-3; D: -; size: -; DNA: TGTGCCAGCAGCTTACCCGGGACACGTTCCTACGAGCAGTACTTC; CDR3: CASSLPGTRSYEQYF
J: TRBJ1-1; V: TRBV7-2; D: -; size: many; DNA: TGTGCCAGCAGCCGACGACGGGGGAGAGTGAACACTGAAGCTTTCTTT; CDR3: CASSRRRGRVNTEAFF
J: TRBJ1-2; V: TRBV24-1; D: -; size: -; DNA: TGTGCCACCAGTGATTCCGACGGTAACTATGGCTACACCTTC; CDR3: CATSDSDGNYGYTF
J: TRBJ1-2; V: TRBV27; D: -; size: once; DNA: TGTGCCAGCAGAACAGGGTACTATGGCTACACCTTC; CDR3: CASRTGYYGYTF
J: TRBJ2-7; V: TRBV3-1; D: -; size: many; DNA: TGTGCCAGCAGCCAAGTCACAGCGGGCTCGACCTACGAGCAGTACTTC; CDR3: CASSQVTAGSTYEQYF
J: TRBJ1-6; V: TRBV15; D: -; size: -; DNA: TGTGCCACCACGGGGGGCGTCAATTCACCCCTCCACTTT; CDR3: CATTGGVNSPLHF
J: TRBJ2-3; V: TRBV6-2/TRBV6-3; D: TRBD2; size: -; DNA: TGTGCCAGCAGTTACGGGCCTAGCGGCCCGAGCACAGATACGCAGTATTTT; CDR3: CASSYGPSGPSTDTQYF
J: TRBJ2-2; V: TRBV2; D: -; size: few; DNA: TGTGCCAGCAGTGGGGGGACGAACACCGGGGAGCTGTTTTTT; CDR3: CASSGGTNTGELFF
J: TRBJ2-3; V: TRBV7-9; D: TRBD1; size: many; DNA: TGTGCCAGCAGCTCACCCCGGGACAGGGGGCCCACAGATACGCAGTATTTT; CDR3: CASSSPRDRGPTDTQYF
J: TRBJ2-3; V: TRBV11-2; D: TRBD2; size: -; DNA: TGTGCCAGCAGCTCGTCGACAGCGGGACCGGATACGCAGTATTTT; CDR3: CASSSSTAGPDTQYF
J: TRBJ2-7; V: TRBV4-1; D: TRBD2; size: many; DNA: TGCGCCAGCAGCCATGAGACTAGCGGGATTACCTACGAGCAGTACTTC; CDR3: CASSHETSGITYEQYF
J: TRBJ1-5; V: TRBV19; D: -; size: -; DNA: TGTGCCAGTAGGTGGTCGAATCAGCCCCAGCATTTT; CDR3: CASRWSNQPQHF
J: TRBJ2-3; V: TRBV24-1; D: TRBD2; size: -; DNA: TGTGCCACCAGTGATTCTAGCGGGGGGGGAGATACGCAGTATTTT; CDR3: CATSDSSGGGDTQYF
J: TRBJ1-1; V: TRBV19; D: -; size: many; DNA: TGTGCCAGTAGACCGGAGGGGGGCACTGAAGCTTTCTTT; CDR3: CASRPEGGTEAFF
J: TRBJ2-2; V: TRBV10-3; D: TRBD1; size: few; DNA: TGTGCCATCAAGCCGACAGGGGACACCGGGGAGCTGTTTTTT; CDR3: CAIKPTGDTGELFF
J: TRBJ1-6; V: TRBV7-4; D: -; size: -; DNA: TGTGCCAGCAGCGAGAATGTTCGGTCACCCCTCCACTTT; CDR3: CASSENVRSPLHF
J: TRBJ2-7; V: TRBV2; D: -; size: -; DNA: TGTGCCAGCAGTGAGGGGAACGAGCAGTACTTC; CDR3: CASSEGNEQYF
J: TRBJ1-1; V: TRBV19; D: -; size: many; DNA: TGTGCCAGTAGTACTAATGAAGCTTTCTTT; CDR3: CASSTNEAFF
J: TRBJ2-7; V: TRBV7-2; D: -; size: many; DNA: TGTGCCAGCAGCTTTGGGGAGTTTTACGAGCAGTACTTC; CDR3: CASSFGEFYEQYF
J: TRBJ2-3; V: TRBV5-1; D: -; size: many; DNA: TGCGCCAGCAGCTTGTATGCGACAGGCAGCACAGATACGCAGTATTTT; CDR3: CASSLYATGSTDTQYF
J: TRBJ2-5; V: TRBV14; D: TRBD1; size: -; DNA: TGTGCCAGCAGCCCGTGGACAGGGGGAGAGACCCAGTACTTC; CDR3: CASSPWTGGETQYF
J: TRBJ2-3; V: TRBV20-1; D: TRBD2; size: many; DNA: TGCAGTGCTAGAGGACAATACCCATTAGCGGGAGCGGCAGATACGCAGTATTTT; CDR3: CSARGQYPLAGAADTQYF
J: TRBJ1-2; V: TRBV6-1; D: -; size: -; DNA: TGTGCCAGCAGTCATGACGCTAACTATGGCTACACCTTC; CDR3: CASSHDANYGYTF
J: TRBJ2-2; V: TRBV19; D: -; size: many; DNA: TGTGCCAGTAGTATATATTCCACGGGCGGGGAGCTGTTTTTT; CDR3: CASSIYSTGGELFF
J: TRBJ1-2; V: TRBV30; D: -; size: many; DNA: TGTGCCTGGAGTGACTACCCGACGGGTGGCTACACCTTC; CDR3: CAWSDYPTGGYTF
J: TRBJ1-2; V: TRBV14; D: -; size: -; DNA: TGTGCCAGCAGCTCATCAGGGGCGGGTGGCTACACCTTC; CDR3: CASSSSGAGGYTF
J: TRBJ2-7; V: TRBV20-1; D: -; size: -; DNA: TGCAGTGCTGGGGCTCGCTCCTACGAGCAGTACTTC; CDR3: CSAGARSYEQYF
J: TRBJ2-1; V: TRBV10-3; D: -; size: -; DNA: TGTGCCATCAGTGTTAAGTATGAGCAGTTCTTC; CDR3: CAISVKYEQFF
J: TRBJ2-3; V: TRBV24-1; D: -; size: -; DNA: TGTGCCACCAGTGATTCATGGGAAGATACGCAGTATTTT; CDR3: CATSDSWEDTQYF
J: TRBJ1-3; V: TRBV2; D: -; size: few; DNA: TGTGCCAGCAGTGAAGTGGGGCGAAACACCATATATTTT; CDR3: CASSEVGRNTIYF
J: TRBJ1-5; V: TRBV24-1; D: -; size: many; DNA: TGTGCCACCAGTGACCCTGGGCAGCCCCAGCATTTT; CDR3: CATSDPGQPQHF
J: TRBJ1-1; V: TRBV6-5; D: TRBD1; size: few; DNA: TGTGCCAGCAGTTCCAAAGAGGAGGGGACAGGAGCCCTGACGAACACTGAAGCTTTCTTT; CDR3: CASSSKEEGTGALTNTEAFF
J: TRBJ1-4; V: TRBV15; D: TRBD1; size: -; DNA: TGTGCCACCAGCAGGGGACAGGGATTTGAAAAACTGTTTTTT; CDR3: CATSRGQGFEKLFF
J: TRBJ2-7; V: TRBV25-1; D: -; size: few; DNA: TGTGCCAGCAGTTATTTCGGCTCCCGATACGAGCAGTACTTC; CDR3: CASSYFGSRYEQYF
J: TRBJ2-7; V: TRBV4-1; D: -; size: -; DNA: TGCGCCAGCAGCCAAGAGACCCTCTCCTACGAGCAGTACTTC; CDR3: CASSQETLSYEQYF
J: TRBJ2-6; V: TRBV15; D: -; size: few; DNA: TGTGCCACCAGCAGTGGACACAGGGTCTCTGGGGCCAACGTCCTGACTTTC; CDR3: CATSSGHRVSGANVLTF
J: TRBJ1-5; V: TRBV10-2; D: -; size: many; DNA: TGCGCCAGCAGTGTAGGACTAAGGGATCAGCCCCAGCATTTT; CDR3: CASSVGLRDQPQHF
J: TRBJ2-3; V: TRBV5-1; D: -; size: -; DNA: TGCGCCAGCAGCGCCCATTCCGGGGGACAGACAGATACGCAGTATTTT; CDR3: CASSAHSGGQTDTQYF
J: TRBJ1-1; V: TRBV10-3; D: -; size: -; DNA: TGTGCCATCGGTGAGTGGGGGGCTGAAGCTTTCTTT; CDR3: CAIGEWGAEAFF
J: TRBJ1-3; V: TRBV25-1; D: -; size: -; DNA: TGTGCCAGCGGCCAGAACTCTGGAAACACCATATATTTT; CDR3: CASGQNSGNTIYF
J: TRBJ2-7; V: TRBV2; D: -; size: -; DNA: TGTGCCAGCCACCCGTCGCACGGATACGAGCAGTACTTC; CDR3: CASHPSHGYEQYF
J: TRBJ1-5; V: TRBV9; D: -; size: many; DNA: TGTGCCAGCAGCGTAGGGGCAGGGTCTCAGCCCCAGCATTTT; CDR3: CASSVGAGSQPQHF